This entry lists 3 T cell receptor beta chains sequenced from one sample in a study of T cell responses to AZD1222 COVID-19 vaccine. Using immunoSEQ multiplex PCR, the repertoire was profiled, and TCRdb retains in-frame clones only, with some absent. The table shows 140,000 to 150,000 clones, with 80% to 95% occurring only once. Sequenced material: peripheral blood, taken on day 0 of AZD1222 vaccination. All receptors come from an adult in good health.

The V call is TRBV5-1, the J call TRBJ2-7; D is unclear. This CDR3 region has 12 residues. Looked up from germline, CDR1 is SGHRS and CDR2 is YFSETQ. With 3 bases removed from V and 5 bases from J, the gap between germline ends came to 9 bases. This chain's CDR3 is CASSSTNHEQYF. The DNA of the CDR3 is TGCGCCAGCAGCTCCACTAACCACGAGCAGTACTTC.

The genes are TRBV30 and TRBJ1-1; D ambiguous. The V and J ends lost 0 bases and 1 base respectively, with 6 bases between them. There are 13 residues in the CDR3. Germline V CDR1 and CDR2: GTSNPN, SVGIG (reference sequence). The DNA for the CDR3 is TGTGCCTGGAGTGTATGGGAGAACACTGAAGCTTTCTTT. Protein sequence: CAWSVWENTEAFF.

The gene calls are TRBV30 and TRBJ1-1, with unresolved D. CDR1 is GTSNPN and CDR2 is SVGIG in the germline V gene (reference sequence). The length of the CDR3 is 14 residues. Trimming took 0 bases from V and 5 from J, leaving 13 bases between them. CDR3 nucleotides: TGTGCCTGGAGTGTACTGAGCAGGAAGACTGAAGCTTTCTTT. It is translated as CAWSVLSRKTEAFF.